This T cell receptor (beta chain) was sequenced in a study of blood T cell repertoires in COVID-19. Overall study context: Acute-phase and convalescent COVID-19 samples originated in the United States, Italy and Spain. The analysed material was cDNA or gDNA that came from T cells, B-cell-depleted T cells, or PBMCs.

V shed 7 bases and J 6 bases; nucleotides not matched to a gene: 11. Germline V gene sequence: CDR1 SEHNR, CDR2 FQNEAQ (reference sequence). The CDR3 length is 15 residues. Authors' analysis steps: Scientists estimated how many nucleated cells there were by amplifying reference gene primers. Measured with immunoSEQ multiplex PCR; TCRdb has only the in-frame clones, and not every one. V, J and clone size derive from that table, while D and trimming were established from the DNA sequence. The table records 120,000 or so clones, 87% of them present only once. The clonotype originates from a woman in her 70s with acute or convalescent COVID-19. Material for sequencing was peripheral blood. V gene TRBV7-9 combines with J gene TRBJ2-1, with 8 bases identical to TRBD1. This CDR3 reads CASTKRTGSPNEQFF. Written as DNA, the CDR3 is TGTGCCAGCACCAAACGGACAGGGTCGCCCAATGAGCAGTTCTTC.